In this sample, the clone carrying this T cell receptor (beta chain) turned up once. Its antigen is unknown. Other DNA sequences in the sample encode the same CDR3. The data derive from a study of CD8 T cell repertoires and HIV-1 epitope variants. The V segment lost 5 bases and the J segment 4 bases; nucleotides outside the gene matches: 4. CDR1 is MNHEY, CDR2 SVGAGI, per germline. The CDR3 spans 13 residues. TCR beta CDR3 was sequenced at survey depth on immunoSEQ. Some clones are missing from TCRdb's copy, which holds only in-frame ones; the method was immunoSEQ multiplex PCR. The table includes 5,900 or so clones, around 62% detected once.

This receptor was taken from a male donor with HIV. Sample: cultured CD8+ T cells derived from PBMCs. The chain carries TRBV6-5 and TRBJ2-7; 8 nucleotides agree with TRBD1. The CDR3: CASSRDRGYEQYF. The CDR3 region has the DNA TGTGCCAGCAGTCGAGACAGGGGATACGAGCAGTACTTC.